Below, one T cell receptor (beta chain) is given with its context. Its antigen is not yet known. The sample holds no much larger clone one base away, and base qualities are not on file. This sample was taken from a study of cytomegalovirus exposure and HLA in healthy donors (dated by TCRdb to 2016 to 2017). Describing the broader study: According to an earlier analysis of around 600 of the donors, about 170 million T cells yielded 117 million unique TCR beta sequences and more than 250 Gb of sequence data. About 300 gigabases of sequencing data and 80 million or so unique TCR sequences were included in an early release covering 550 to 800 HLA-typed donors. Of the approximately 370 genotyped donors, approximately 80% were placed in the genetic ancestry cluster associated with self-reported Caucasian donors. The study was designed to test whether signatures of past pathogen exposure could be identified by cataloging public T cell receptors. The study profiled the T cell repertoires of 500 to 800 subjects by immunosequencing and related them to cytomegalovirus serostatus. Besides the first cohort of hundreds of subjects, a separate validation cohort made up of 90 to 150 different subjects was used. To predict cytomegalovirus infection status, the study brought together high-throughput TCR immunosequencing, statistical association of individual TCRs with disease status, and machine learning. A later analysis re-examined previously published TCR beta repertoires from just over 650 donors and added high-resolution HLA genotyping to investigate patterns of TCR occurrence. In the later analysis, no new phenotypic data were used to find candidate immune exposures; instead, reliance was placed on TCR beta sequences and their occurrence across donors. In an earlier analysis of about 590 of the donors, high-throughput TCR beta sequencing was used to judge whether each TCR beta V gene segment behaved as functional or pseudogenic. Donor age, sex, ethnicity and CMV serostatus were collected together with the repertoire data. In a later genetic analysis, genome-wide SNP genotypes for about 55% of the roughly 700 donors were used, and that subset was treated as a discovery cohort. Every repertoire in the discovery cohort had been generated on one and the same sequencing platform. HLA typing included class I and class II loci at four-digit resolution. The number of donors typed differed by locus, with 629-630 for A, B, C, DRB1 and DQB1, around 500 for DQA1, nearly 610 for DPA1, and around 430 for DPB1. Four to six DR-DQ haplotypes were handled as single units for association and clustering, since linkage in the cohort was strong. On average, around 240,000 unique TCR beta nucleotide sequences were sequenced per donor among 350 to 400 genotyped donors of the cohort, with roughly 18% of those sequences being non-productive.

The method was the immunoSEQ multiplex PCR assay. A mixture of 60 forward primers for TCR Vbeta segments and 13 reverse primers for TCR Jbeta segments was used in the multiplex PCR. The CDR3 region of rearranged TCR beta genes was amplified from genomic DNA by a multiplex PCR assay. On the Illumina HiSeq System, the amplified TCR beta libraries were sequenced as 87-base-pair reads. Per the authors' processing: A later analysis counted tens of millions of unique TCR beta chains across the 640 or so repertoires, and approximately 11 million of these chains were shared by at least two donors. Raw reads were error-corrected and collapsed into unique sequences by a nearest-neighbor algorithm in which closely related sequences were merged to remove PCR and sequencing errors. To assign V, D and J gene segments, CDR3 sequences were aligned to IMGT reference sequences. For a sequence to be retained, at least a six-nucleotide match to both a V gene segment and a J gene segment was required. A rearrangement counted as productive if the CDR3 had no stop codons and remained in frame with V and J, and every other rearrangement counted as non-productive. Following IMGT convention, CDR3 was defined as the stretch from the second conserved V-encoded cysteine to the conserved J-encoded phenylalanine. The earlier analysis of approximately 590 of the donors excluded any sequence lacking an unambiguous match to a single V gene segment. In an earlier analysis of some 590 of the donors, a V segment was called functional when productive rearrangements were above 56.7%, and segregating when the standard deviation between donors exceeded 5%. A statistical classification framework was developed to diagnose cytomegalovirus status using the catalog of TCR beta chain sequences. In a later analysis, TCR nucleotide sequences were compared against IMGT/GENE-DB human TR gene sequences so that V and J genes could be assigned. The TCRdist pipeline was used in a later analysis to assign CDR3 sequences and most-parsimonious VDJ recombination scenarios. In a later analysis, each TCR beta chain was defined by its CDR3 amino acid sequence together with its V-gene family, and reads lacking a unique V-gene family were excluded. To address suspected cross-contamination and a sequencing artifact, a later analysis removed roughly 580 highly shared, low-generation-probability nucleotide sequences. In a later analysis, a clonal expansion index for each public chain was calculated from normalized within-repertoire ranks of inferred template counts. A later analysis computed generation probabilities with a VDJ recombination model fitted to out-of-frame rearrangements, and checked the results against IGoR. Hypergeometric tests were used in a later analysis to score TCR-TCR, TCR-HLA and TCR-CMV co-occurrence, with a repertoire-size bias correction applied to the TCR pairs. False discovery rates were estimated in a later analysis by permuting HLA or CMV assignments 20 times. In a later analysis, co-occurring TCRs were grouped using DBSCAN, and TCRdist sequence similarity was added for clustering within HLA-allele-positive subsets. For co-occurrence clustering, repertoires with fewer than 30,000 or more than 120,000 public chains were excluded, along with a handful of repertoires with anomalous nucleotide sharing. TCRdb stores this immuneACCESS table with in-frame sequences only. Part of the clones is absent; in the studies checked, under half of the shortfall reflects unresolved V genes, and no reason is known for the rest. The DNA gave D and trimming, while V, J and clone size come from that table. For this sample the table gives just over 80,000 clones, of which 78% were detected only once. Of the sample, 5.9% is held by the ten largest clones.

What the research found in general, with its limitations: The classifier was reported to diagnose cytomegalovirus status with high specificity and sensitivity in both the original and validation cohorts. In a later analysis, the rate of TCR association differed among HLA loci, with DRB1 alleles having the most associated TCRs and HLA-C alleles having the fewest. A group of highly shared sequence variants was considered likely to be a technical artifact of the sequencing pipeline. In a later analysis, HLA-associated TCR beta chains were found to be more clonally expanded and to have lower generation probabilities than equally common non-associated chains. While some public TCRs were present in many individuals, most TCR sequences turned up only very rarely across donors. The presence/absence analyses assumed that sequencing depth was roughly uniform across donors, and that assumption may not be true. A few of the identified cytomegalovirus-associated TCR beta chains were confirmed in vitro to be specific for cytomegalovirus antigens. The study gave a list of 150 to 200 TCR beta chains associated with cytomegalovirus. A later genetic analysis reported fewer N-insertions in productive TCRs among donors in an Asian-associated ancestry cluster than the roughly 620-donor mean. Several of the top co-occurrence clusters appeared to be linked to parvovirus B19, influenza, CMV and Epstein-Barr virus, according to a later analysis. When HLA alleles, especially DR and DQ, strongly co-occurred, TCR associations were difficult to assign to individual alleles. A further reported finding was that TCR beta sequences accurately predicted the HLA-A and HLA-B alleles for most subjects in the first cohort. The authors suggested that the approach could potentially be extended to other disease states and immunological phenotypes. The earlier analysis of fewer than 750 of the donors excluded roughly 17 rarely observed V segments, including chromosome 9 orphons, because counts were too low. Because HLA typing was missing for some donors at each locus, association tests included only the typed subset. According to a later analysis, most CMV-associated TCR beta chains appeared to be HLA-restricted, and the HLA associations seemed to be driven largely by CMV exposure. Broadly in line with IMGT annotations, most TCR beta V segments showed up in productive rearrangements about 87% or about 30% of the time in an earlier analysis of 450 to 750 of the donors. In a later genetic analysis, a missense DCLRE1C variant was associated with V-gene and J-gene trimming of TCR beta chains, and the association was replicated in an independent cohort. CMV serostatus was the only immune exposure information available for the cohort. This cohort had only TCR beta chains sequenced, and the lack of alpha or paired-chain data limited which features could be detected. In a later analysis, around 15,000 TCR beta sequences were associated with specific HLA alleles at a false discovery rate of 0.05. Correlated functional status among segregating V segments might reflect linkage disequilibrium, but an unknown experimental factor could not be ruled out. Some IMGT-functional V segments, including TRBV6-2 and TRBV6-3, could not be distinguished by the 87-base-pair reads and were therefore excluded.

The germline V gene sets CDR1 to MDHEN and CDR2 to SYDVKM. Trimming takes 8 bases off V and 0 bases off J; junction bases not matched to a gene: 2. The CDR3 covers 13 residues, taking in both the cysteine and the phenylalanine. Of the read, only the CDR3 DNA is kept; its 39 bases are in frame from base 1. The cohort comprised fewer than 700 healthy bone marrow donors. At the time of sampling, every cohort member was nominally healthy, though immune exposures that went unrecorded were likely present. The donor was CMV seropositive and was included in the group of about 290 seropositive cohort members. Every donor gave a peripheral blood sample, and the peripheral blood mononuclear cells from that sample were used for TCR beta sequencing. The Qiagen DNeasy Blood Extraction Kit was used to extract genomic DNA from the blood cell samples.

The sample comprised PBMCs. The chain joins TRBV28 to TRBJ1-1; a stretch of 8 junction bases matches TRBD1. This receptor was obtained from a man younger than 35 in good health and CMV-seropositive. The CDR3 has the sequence CASDRGMNTEAFF. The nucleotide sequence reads TGTGCCAGCGACAGGGGCATGAACACTGAAGCTTTCTTT.